Listed below are T cell receptor beta chains from one sample, sequenced in a study of blood T cell repertoires in COVID-19. Assay: immunoSEQ multiplex PCR; the TCRdb copy retains only in-frame clones and omits some. The data show approximately 200,000 clones, just under 90% seen once. Sequencing was done on a sample of peripheral blood. The receptors were gathered from a man aged 30 to 39 with COVID-19, enrolled during active disease. Both conserved end residues are part of each CDR3. The D gene is left open where the match is weak. Size is omitted from some rows. Given values are once, few, many or a class for expanded clones.

clone_size	v_call	d_call	j_call	cdr3_nt	cdr3_aa
NA	TRBV13	NA	TRBJ2-7	TGTGCCAGCAGCTTAGGACGGGGGACGACCGAGCAGTACTTC	CASSLGRGTTEQYF
NA	TRBV18	NA	TRBJ2-5	TGTGCCAGCTCACCGACATACGAGACCCAGTACTTC	CASSPTYETQYF
NA	TRBV30	NA	TRBJ1-1	TGTGCCTGGAGTGTACTTGATAAGTGGAACACTGAAGCTTTCTTT	CAWSVLDKWNTEAFF
once	TRBV27	TRBD1	TRBJ2-7	TGTGCCACTTATCGACAGGGGGGCCACGAGCAGTACTTC	CATYRQGGHEQYF
NA	TRBV5-1	TRBD1	TRBJ2-5	TGCGCCAGCAGTCCTAGTGACAGGGGGGAGACCCAGTACTTC	CASSPSDRGETQYF
NA	TRBV4-1	NA	TRBJ1-2	TGCGCCAGCAGCCAAGGAGGGCCGGGGGGCTACACCTTC	CASSQGGPGGYTF
NA	TRBV7-2	NA	TRBJ1-1	TGTGCCAGCAGCCCACAGCTCCAGGGTATGGGTGAAGCTTTCTTT	CASSPQLQGMGEAFF
NA	TRBV19	TRBD2	TRBJ2-1	TGTGCCAGTAGTATACTAGCGGGAAGCTCCTACAATGAGCAGTTCTTC	CASSILAGSSYNEQFF
NA	TRBV12-5	TRBD1	TRBJ1-2	TGTGCTAGTGGTTTGGAACAGGGGCCCGGCTATGGCTACACCTTC	CASGLEQGPGYGYTF
NA	TRBV7-6	TRBD1	TRBJ1-5	TGTGCCAGCAGCCCCGGACAGGGCCTCGGGCCCCAGCATTTT	CASSPGQGLGPQHF
NA	TRBV7-2	NA	TRBJ1-3	TGTGCCAGCAGCTTAGACAGGGTCTCTGGAAACACCATATATTTT	CASSLDRVSGNTIYF
NA	TRBV7-3	TRBD1	TRBJ1-2	TGTGCCAGCAGCCCGAATCAGGGGGCCGGAGGCTACACCTTC	CASSPNQGAGGYTF
NA	TRBV11-2	TRBD2	TRBJ2-1	TGTGCCAGCAGCTTCACAGGTGGGGAGCGGGGCAACTGGTTCTTC	CASSFTGGERGNWFF
NA	TRBV10-3	TRBD1	TRBJ1-1	TGTGCCATCAGCCTACAGGGGGGGAGGACTGAAGCTTTCTTT	CAISLQGGRTEAFF
NA	TRBV20-1	NA	TRBJ1-5	TGCAGTGCTAGTACAGGGAACTTCAATCAGCCCCAGCATTTT	CSASTGNFNQPQHF
NA	TRBV19	TRBD1	TRBJ1-5	TGTGCCAGTAGATTGACAGGGCCATATCAGCCCCAGCATTTT	CASRLTGPYQPQHF
NA	TRBV7-9	NA	TRBJ1-4	TGTGCCAGCAGCTTAAGGGGCAGGGATAGCGGGCCGAATGAAAAACTGTTTTTT	CASSLRGRDSGPNEKLFF
NA	TRBV6-4	NA	TRBJ1-6	TGTGCCAGCAGTGAAGACTTCGGTTCACCCCTCCACTTT	CASSEDFGSPLHF
NA	TRBV6-5	TRBD2	TRBJ2-1	TGTGCCAGCGGACCTAGCGGGAGCTCCTACAATGAGCAGTTCTTC	CASGPSGSSYNEQFF
NA	TRBV18	TRBD1	TRBJ2-2	TGTGCCAGCTCACCAAGCAGGGCCGGGACAGGGAACACCGGGGAGCTGTTTTTT	CASSPSRAGTGNTGELFF
NA	TRBV13	TRBD1	TRBJ1-1	TGTGCCAGCAGCCGCGGACAGGGGAACACTGAAGCTTTCTTT	CASSRGQGNTEAFF
few	TRBV7-9	TRBD1	TRBJ2-3	TGTGCCAGCAGCTCCAGGGGGCTTCAAGATACGCAGTATTTT	CASSSRGLQDTQYF
NA	TRBV19	TRBD2	TRBJ2-7	TGTGCCAGTAGTATTTTTGGACTAGCGGGGGATAGCTCCTACGAGCAGTACTTC	CASSIFGLAGDSSYEQYF
NA	TRBV28	TRBD1	TRBJ2-5	TGTGCCAGCAGTGCGGAACAGGGGGCAGAGACCCAGTACTTC	CASSAEQGAETQYF
NA	TRBV6-5	NA	TRBJ2-7	TGTGCCAGCAGTTACTCGATAGCGGCTAGCGCGCAGTACTTC	CASSYSIAASAQYF
NA	TRBV27	NA	TRBJ1-5	TGTGCCAGCAGTTTCTACGCGGGTAGGTCTCCCCAGCATTTT	CASSFYAGRSPQHF
once	TRBV9	NA	TRBJ2-6	TGTGCCAGCAGCGTCGGGTCTGGGGCCAACGTCCTGACTTTC	CASSVGSGANVLTF
NA	TRBV7-2	NA	TRBJ1-1	TGTGCCAGCAGGGCTAGGACCGCGGGTGAAGCTTTCTTT	CASRARTAGEAFF
NA	TRBV6-5	TRBD1	TRBJ1-6	TGTGCCAGCAGCTCACAGGGGGACGGGAATTCACCCCTCCACTTT	CASSSQGDGNSPLHF
NA	TRBV10-3	TRBD1	TRBJ1-5	TGTGCCATCAGCGGGACAGGGGATCAGCCCCAGCATTTT	CAISGTGDQPQHF
NA	TRBV7-2	NA	TRBJ2-1	TGTGCCAGCAGCTTAATTCGGGACAATGAGCAGTTCTTC	CASSLIRDNEQFF
NA	TRBV23-1	TRBD2	TRBJ2-3	TGCGCCAGCAGTCCACTCCCCACTGAGCGGGAGCTGGATACGCAGTATTTT	CASSPLPTERELDTQYF
NA	TRBV24-1	NA	TRBJ1-2	TGTGCCACCAGTGTGGGAGGGAACTATGGCTACACCTTC	CATSVGGNYGYTF
NA	TRBV11-1	TRBD2	TRBJ2-3	TGTGCCAGCAGCCCCCGACTAGCGGGAGGGACAGATACGCAGTATTTT	CASSPRLAGGTDTQYF
few	TRBV28	TRBD1	TRBJ2-7	TGTGCCAGCAGTTTAGGACAGGGATTAGGCTACGAGCAGTACTTC	CASSLGQGLGYEQYF
NA	TRBV18	TRBD1	TRBJ1-1	TGTGCCAGCTCACCGACAGGGGGAAGCACTGAAGCTTTCTTT	CASSPTGGSTEAFF
once	TRBV6-2/TRBV6-3	NA	TRBJ2-3	TGTGCCAGCAGTTACTCGCTAGCGTCAAACTTCCGCACAGATACGCAGTATTTT	CASSYSLASNFRTDTQYF
NA	TRBV5-1	TRBD1	TRBJ2-1	TGCGCCAGCAGCTTTGACAGGGGTCGGAACAATGAGCAGTTCTTC	CASSFDRGRNNEQFF
NA	TRBV6-5	NA	TRBJ1-2	TGTGCCAGCAGTTACTCGTCGGACAGTGGCTACACCTTC	CASSYSSDSGYTF
NA	TRBV5-4	TRBD1	TRBJ1-2	TGTGCCAGCAGCCTTACAGGGGGACAATCCTATGGCTACACCTTC	CASSLTGGQSYGYTF
once	TRBV6-5	NA	TRBJ1-2	TGTGCCAGCAGTTACACACACACCAGGAGGTACTATGGCTACACCTTC	CASSYTHTRRYYGYTF
NA	TRBV27	NA	TRBJ2-7	TGTGCCAGCAGTTCCCGGACGGGGGGCCACGAGCAGTACTTC	CASSSRTGGHEQYF
NA	TRBV27	TRBD1	TRBJ2-7	TGTGCCAGCAGCGCCTTGACAGGGATATACTACGAGCAGTACTTC	CASSALTGIYYEQYF
once	TRBV4-1	NA	TRBJ1-3	TGCGCCAGCAGCCAAGATTGGGGGCCCTCTGGAAACACCATATATTTT	CASSQDWGPSGNTIYF
NA	TRBV19	TRBD1	TRBJ1-4	TGTGCCAGTAGTAGGACAGGGGGAGCCTTTGAAAAACTGTTTTTT	CASSRTGGAFEKLFF
NA	TRBV4-1	TRBD1	TRBJ1-1	TGCGCCAGCAGCCAATTAGATCAGCCGGGACAGGGTTTGCCTGAAGCTTTCTTT	CASSQLDQPGQGLPEAFF
NA	TRBV13	TRBD1	TRBJ1-2	TGTGCCAGCAGCAACCAGGACAGGGGCCGATATGGCTACACCTTC	CASSNQDRGRYGYTF
NA	TRBV11-2	TRBD1	TRBJ2-7	TGTGCCAGCAGCTTAGATGGGACAGCCTACGAGCAGTACTTC	CASSLDGTAYEQYF
NA	TRBV5-1	TRBD2	TRBJ2-1	TGCGCCAGCAGCGAGGGACTAGCGGGAGGGACCTACAATGAGCAGTTCTTC	CASSEGLAGGTYNEQFF
NA	TRBV4-1	NA	TRBJ2-1	TGCGCCAGCAGCCAAGATGTTCGCTCCTACAATGAGCAGTTCTTC	CASSQDVRSYNEQFF
NA	TRBV5-8	NA	TRBJ1-5	TGTGCCAGCAGCCTAGGGGGGGCCCAGCCCCAGCATTTT	CASSLGGAQPQHF
NA	TRBV4-2	NA	TRBJ2-5	TGTGCCAGCAGCCAAGAAATAGCGGAGGGGCGAGAGACCCAGTACTTC	CASSQEIAEGRETQYF
once	TRBV9	TRBD1	TRBJ1-1	TGTGCCAGCAGCGTAGGTGGGACAGGTGGGAACACTGAAGCTTTCTTT	CASSVGGTGGNTEAFF